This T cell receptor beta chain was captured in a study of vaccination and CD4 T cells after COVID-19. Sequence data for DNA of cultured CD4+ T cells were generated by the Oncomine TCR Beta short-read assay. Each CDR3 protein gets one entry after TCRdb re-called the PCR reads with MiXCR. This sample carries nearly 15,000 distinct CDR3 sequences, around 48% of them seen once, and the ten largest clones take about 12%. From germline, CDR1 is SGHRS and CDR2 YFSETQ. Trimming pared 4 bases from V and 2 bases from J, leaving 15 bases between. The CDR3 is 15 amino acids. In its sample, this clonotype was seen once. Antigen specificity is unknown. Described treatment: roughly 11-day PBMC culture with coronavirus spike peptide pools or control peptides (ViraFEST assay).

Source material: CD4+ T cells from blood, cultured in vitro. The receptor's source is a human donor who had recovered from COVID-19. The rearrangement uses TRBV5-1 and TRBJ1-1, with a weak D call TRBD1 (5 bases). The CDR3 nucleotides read TGCGCCAGCAGCATTGGATCGGGGACTAACACTGAAGCTTTCTTT. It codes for CASSIGSGTNTEAFF.